This T cell receptor (beta chain) was identified in a study of post-analysis software for immune sequencing data (dated by TCRdb to between 2015 and 2017). With regard to the full study: The recorded disease courses included relapsing-remitting, secondary progressive and progressive-relapsing multiple sclerosis, and some patients had no subtype annotation. The patient repertoires were set against about 12 previously published healthy control repertoires from donors whose ages ranged from roughly 6 to 27 years. A subset of samples was prepared in parallel using single-end sample barcoding, then pooled and co-amplified after Illumina adapter ligation.

The investigation overall reported the following: Direct clustering with F measure showed strong co-clustering of samples prepared in the same batch, prompting a batch-effect correction. Patients showed significantly higher frequencies than controls for roughly five TRBV segments, among them TRBV5-6, TRBV5-1 and TRBV20-1. The multiple sclerosis patient group was slightly younger than the control group. Compared with controls, multiple sclerosis patients had significantly lower normalized Chao1 diversity, a finding suggesting substantial peripheral T-cell clonal expansion.

The method behind the library was PCR. The reads were generated on an Illumina HiSeq 2500. To reduce PCR and sequencing biases, unique molecular identifiers were incorporated into the TCR beta cDNA libraries. Some 500,000 cDNA molecules were obtained for every 1 to 10 million input T cells, so each molecule roughly corresponded to one T cell. The patient libraries were prepared and sequenced using the same protocol as the earlier healthy control dataset. Within a given batch, samples were prepared together, multiplexed and sequenced on the same HiSeq lane. Concerning the study's data processing: MIGEC handled the raw barcoded reads, throwing out single-read molecular identifier groups before consensus assembly and CDR3 extraction. VDJtools was used for post-analysis of the clonotype tables, and diversity was normalized by down-sampling every dataset to the size of the smallest sample. To correct batch-related cross-sample contamination, repertoire overlap clustering matched CDR3 amino acid sequences but not nucleotide sequences. The public sequencing data were trimmed at Q25 with fastp and processed into clonotypes with MiXCR by TCRdb, which kept only in-frame beta chains. Rows are combined by CDR3 protein, so each entry shows the most common genes and DNA. The V and J calls and clone size come from TCRdb's table, not from the authors' own analysis. The sample yields 350,000 to 500,000 distinct CDR3 sequences; 30% to 40% were counted once. The top ten hold about 7.6% of the sample.

TCR beta repertoires were profiled from peripheral blood of some 13 young patients with multiple sclerosis to demonstrate the VDJtools post-analysis software. Multiple sclerosis patients were children and adolescents aged about 6 to 15 years. This clonotype was counted a few times. Its antigen target is currently unknown. It has no much larger one-base neighbor in the sample; base qualities were not kept. Relative to germline, V is 4 bases shorter and J is 10 bases shorter, with 17 bases between their ends. From the cysteine through the phenylalanine, the CDR3 covers 13 amino acids. Only the CDR3 DNA stays, 39 bases, in frame from base 1. CDR1 and CDR2 are drawn from the germline V gene: SGHRS, YFSETQ.

The material sequenced was blood. The chain is made from TRBV5-1 and TRBJ1-1; a tentative D call is TRBD1 (6 bases match). This TCR was recovered from a girl aged 2 to 9 with multiple sclerosis. The DNA sequence is as follows: TGCGCCAGCAGCCTCAACAGGGAATCGGGAGCTTTCTTT. Its protein is CASSLNRESGAFF.